These 27 T cell receptor beta chains originate from one sample sequenced in a study of cytomegalovirus exposure and HLA in healthy donors. PCR used 60 Vbeta primers and 13 Jbeta primers. The protocol was immunoSEQ multiplex PCR, while the TCRdb copy is restricted to in-frame clones and leaves out a portion. Of more than 95,000 clones listed, 9% to 10% are singletons. The specimen sequenced was PBMCs. These receptors were taken from a man aged 30-40 years in good health and CMV-seronegative.

A few counts support this clone. CDR3 residues: CASSPWGQGLLSYGYTF. The CDR3 DNA is TGTGCCAGCAGCCCCTGGGGACAGGGCCTACTTAGCTATGGCTACACCTTC. The V gene is TRBV7-9, the J gene TRBJ1-2; 9 bases align to TRBD1. The V gene end was trimmed by 5 bases and the J gene end by 4 bases; junction bases not matched to a gene: 14. This CDR3 has 17 amino acids. Germline-derived CDR1 and CDR2 are SEHNR and FQNEAQ (reference sequence).

Only a few counts were recorded for this clone. The V gene is TRBV2, the J gene TRBJ2-1; 16 bases line up with TRBD2. J was trimmed by 9 bases and V by 9 bases; bases with no gene match: 2. The CDR3 sequence is 13 residues long. Germline V gene lookup returns CDR1 SNHLY and CDR2 FYNNEI. The CDR3 coding sequence is TGTGCCAGGGGACTAGCGGGAGGGGGTGAGCAGTTCTTC. Residues: CARGLAGGGEQFF.

J is TRBJ1-3 and V is TRBV5-8; D is possibly TRBD1 (5 bases). Germline V gives CDR1 SGHTS, CDR2 YDEGEE. Trimming left V 1 base short and J 0 bases short, with 14 bases between. This CDR3 spans 17 amino acids. The CDR3 coding sequence is TGTGCCAGCAGCTTGCGGGGGTCCTCTTACTCTGGAAACACCATATATTTT. Translation gives CASSLRGSSYSGNTIYF. The variable domain in full, completed from reference TRBV5-8 and TRBJ1-3, reads EAGVTQSPTHLIKTRGQQATLRCSPISGHTSVYWYQQALGLGLQFLLWYDEGEERNRGNFPPRFSGRQFPNYSSELNVNALELEDSALYLCASSLRGSSYSGNTIYFGEGSWLTVV.

This clone was found many times. Other nucleotide sequences from this sample produce the same CDR3. The J gene is TRBJ1-2, the V gene TRBV5-6; 8 bases fit TRBD1. CDR3 length equals 13 residues. The V gene's germline CDR1 is SGHDT and CDR2 YYEEEE. With V trimmed by 4 bases and J by 6 bases, 5 bases remained unmatched. The CDR3 protein is CASSDTGGNGYTF. In nucleotides, the CDR3 is TGTGCCAGCAGCGATACAGGGGGAAATGGCTACACCTTC.

The V gene is TRBV7-2, the J gene TRBJ2-1; 10 bases are a match to TRBD2. CDR1 and CDR2 from the germline V gene are SGHTA and FQGNSA. V dropped 5 bases and J dropped 4; count of bases not matched to a gene: 5. CDR3 size: 15 residues. The CDR3 region is CASSQGLAAYNEQFF. The CDR3 DNA sequence: TGTGCCAGCAGCCAAGGACTAGCGGCGTACAATGAGCAGTTCTTC. The full variable domain, with the rest looked up from reference TRBV7-2 and TRBJ2-1, is GAGVSQSPSNKVTEKGKDVELRCDPISGHTALYWYRQSLGQGLEFLIYFQGNSAPDKSGLPSDRFSAERTGGSVSTLTIQRTQQEDSAVYLCASSQGLAAYNEQFFGPGTRLTVL.

This clone was observed a few times. The genes are TRBV7-2 and TRBJ2-5; 7 bases are shared with TRBD1. Germline V CDR1 and CDR2: SGHTA, FQGNSA. V trimming: 8 bases; J trimming: 4 bases; junction bases outside the gene matches: 7. CDR3 length equals 13 residues. In DNA form, the CDR3 reads TGTGCCAGCGGCCTCCGGGACAGAGAGACCCAGTACTTC. Translated: CASGLRDRETQYF.

This clone has more than one count but fewer than ten. The chain employs TRBV9 and TRBJ2-2; D might be TRBD1 (7 bases). Germline lookup yields CDR1 SGDLS and CDR2 YYNGEE. This CDR3 has 16 residues. Trimming stripped 4 bases from V and 2 bases from J, with 15 bases between. CDR3 protein: CASSNRQGLNTGELFF. The CDR3 region has the DNA TGTGCCAGCAGCAACCGACAGGGACTTAACACCGGGGAGCTGTTTTTT.

This sequence joins TRBV6-5 and TRBJ2-7, with 12 bases fitting TRBD2. Per germline, CDR1 MNHEY and CDR2 SVGAGI. The V segment lost 6 bases and the J segment 5 bases; nucleotides outside the gene matches: 5. The CDR3 has 14 residues. The CDR3 nucleotides are TGTGCCAGCAGCCGACTAGCGGGAGTGGACGAGCAGTACTTC. As protein: CASSRLAGVDEQYF.

This clone has more than one count but fewer than ten. The genes are TRBV10-3 and TRBJ2-1; TRBD1 matches at 7 bases. The J segment lost 0 bases and the V segment lost 6 bases, leaving 5 bases of the junction unmatched. The CDR3 spans 15 residues. Germline assignment: CDR1 ENHRY and CDR2 SYGVKD. CDR3 in amino acids: CAIRGQTSSYNEQFF. The CDR3 nucleotides are TGTGCCATCAGGGGACAGACAAGCTCCTACAATGAGCAGTTCTTC.

V is TRBV9 and J is TRBJ2-5, with 9 nucleotides matching TRBD2. CDR1 and CDR2 from the germline V gene are SGDLS and YYNGEE. V dropped 0 bases and J dropped 1; count of bases not matched to a gene: 13. This CDR3 contains 19 residues. This CDR3 is CASSVDVAGGPRSQETQYF. The CDR3 bases are TGTGCCAGCAGCGTAGATGTGGCGGGGGGGCCCAGAAGCCAAGAGACCCAGTACTTC.

A few counts support this clone. The chain joins TRBV6-5 to TRBJ2-3, with D possibly being TRBD2 (7 bases). V lost 0 bases and J lost 4, with 14 bases in between. The CDR3 extends over 16 amino acids. Germline values: CDR1 MNHEY, CDR2 SVGAGI. The CDR3 DNA reads TGTGCCAGCAGTTACTCGGGACGGGGGGCCGCAGATACGCAGTATTTT. Protein product: CASSYSGRGAADTQYF.

This clone has just a few counts. The gene calls are TRBV9 and TRBJ1-5; TRBD1 matches at 8 bases. V shed 3 bases and J 2 bases; nucleotides not matched to a gene: 4. The CDR3 loop spans 15 amino acids. Germline lookup yields CDR1 SGDLS and CDR2 YYNGEE. This CDR3 reads CASSAGQERNQPQHF. DNA of the CDR3: TGTGCCAGCAGCGCGGGACAGGAACGCAATCAGCCCCAGCATTTT.

This clone was observed a handful of times. This chain links TRBV5-1 with TRBJ2-1; 10 bases line up with TRBD2. Germline CDR1 SGHRS, CDR2 YFSETQ. The CDR3 runs 14 residues. Trimming took 2 bases from V and 7 from J; bases not matched to a gene: 3. CDR3 in amino acids: CASSLEREGNEQFF. As DNA, the CDR3 is TGCGCCAGCAGCTTAGAGCGGGAGGGTAATGAGCAGTTCTTC.

The V and J genes are TRBV5-1 and TRBJ1-1; a weak D match, TRBD1 (6 bases). Looked up from germline, CDR1 is SGHRS and CDR2 is YFSETQ. This CDR3 comprises 15 residues. V lost 5 bases and J 0 bases, leaving 14 bases between the germline ends. The CDR3 spells CASRLAWTVNTEAFF. CDR3 sequence (DNA): TGCGCCAGCAGGTTAGCGTGGACAGTGAACACTGAAGCTTTCTTT.

This clone has only a few counts. The gene calls are TRBV19 and TRBJ1-1; 7 bases map to TRBD1. The CDR3 totals 13 residues. Germline assignment: CDR1 LNHDA and CDR2 SQIVND (reference sequence). The trim removed 8 bases at V and 1 base at J, leaving 4 bases unmatched. The CDR3 bases are TGTGCCAGTGGGACAGACTGGAACACTGAAGCTTTCTTT. It codes for CASGTDWNTEAFF.

This clone was detected only a few times. The rearrangement joins TRBV5-1 to TRBJ2-7; no clear D gene. Germline lookup yields CDR1 SGHRS and CDR2 YFSETQ. The CDR3 covers 17 residues. Deletions cut 0 bases from V and 0 bases from J, with 16 bases between. The CDR3 protein is CASSLGLQAGSSYEQYF. The CDR3 nucleotides are TGCGCCAGCAGCTTGGGTTTGCAGGCAGGTAGCTCCTACGAGCAGTACTTC.

Notes on this clone: A read error may produce the germline difference seen at one junction end. The chain carries TRBV6-1 and TRBJ2-5; TRBD1 aligns across 7 bases. Germline lookup yields CDR1 MNHNS and CDR2 SASEGT. This CDR3 is 15 amino acids long. The CDR3 is CAIHRGTVSQGTQYF. CDR3 bases: TGTGCCATCCACCGAGGGACAGTCTCTCAAGGGACCCAGTACTTC.

V is TRBV19 and J is TRBJ2-3; 8 nucleotides agree with TRBD1. Germline CDR1 reads LNHDA; CDR2 reads SQIVND (reference sequence). CDR3 size: 16 residues. The trim removed 1 base at V and 2 bases at J, leaving 5 bases unmatched. CDR3 in amino acids: CASSIVGDRSTDTQYF. The CDR3 DNA reads TGTGCCAGTAGTATAGTCGGGGACAGGTCCACAGATACGCAGTATTTT.

This clone was recorded a few times. CDR3 in amino acids: CASSLGTSGYRLQETQYF. In DNA form, the CDR3 reads TGTGCCAGCAGCTTAGGGACTAGCGGGTATAGGTTACAAGAGACCCAGTACTTC. The rearrangement joins TRBV7-9 to TRBJ2-5; 11 nucleotides agree with TRBD2. The germline V gene has CDR1 SEHNR and CDR2 FQNEAQ (reference sequence). With V trimmed by 1 base and J by 2 bases, 9 bases remained unmatched. The CDR3 consists of 18 residues.

This clone showed up just a few times. V and J are TRBV28 and TRBJ2-2; no clear D gene. This CDR3 is built from 12 residues. CDR1 MDHEN and CDR2 SYDVKM come from the germline V gene. V lost 7 bases to trimming and J lost 3 bases, with 6 bases between them. The DNA for the CDR3 is TGTGCCAGCACCCGGGACACCGGGGAGCTGTTTTTT. The encoded protein is CASTRDTGELFF.

The chain links TRBV7-9 to TRBJ2-2, with no clear D. The V end lost 0 bases, the J end lost 1 base, and 9 bases lay between the germline ends. This CDR3 has 16 residues. The germline V gene encodes CDR1 SEHNR and CDR2 FQNEAQ (reference sequence). The CDR3 here is CASSLASAGNTGELFF. In DNA form, the CDR3 reads TGTGCCAGCAGCTTAGCGTCGGCAGGGAACACCGGGGAGCTGTTTTTT.

This clone was seen only a few times. V gene TRBV21-1 combines with J gene TRBJ2-2; the DNA was not compared with TRBD1, the D call given in the table. TRBV21-1 is recorded as a pseudogene. The CDR3 has 16 amino acids. The CDR3 sequence: CASSKGQITNTGELFF. Written as DNA, the CDR3 is TGTGCCAGCAGCAAGGGACAGATAACGAACACCGGGGAGCTGTTTTTT.

This clone was detected a few times. V and J are TRBV14 and TRBJ1-2, with a tentative D call TRBD1 (5 bases). The CDR3 extends over 13 amino acids. V shed 5 bases and J shed 2 bases, with 9 bases lying between them. CDR1 is SGHDN, CDR2 FVKESK, per germline. CDR3 sequence: CASSAQGNYGYTF. In nucleotides, the CDR3 is TGTGCCAGCAGCGCGCAGGGAAACTATGGCTACACCTTC. The full variable domain, its missing parts supplied by reference TRBV14 and TRBJ1-2, is EAGVTQFPSHSVIEKGQTVTLRCDPISGHDNLYWYRRVMGKEIKFLLHFVKESKQDESGMPNNRFLAERTGGTYSTLKVQPAELEDSGVYFCASSAQGNYGYTFGSGTRLTVV.

V usage is TRBV5-4 and J usage is TRBJ2-5; 7 bases line up with TRBD2. The V and J ends lost 4 bases and 5 bases, in that order; junction bases with no gene match: 11. This CDR3 contains 15 residues. Looked up from germline, CDR1 is SGHNT and CDR2 is YYREEE (reference sequence). CDR3 protein: CASSVGGREWETQYF. The CDR3 region has the DNA TGTGCCAGCAGCGTGGGAGGGAGGGAGTGGGAGACCCAGTACTTC.

This clone was recorded a few times. The chain combines TRBV2 with TRBJ2-5; 10 positions match TRBD1. Trimming took 5 bases from V and 3 from J; bases not matched to a gene: 6. Germline V gene sequence: CDR1 SNHLY, CDR2 FYNNEI. CDR3 length: 15 residues. The CDR3 region has the DNA TGTGCCAGCAGTTTCAGGACAGGGGGTGAAGAGACCCAGTACTTC. Protein: CASSFRTGGEETQYF.

This clone was counted a few times. The genes are TRBV6-6 and TRBJ1-1, with 10 nucleotides matching TRBD1. Trimming removed 0 bases from V and 6 bases from J; junction bases left unmatched: 4. Germline V lookup: CDR1 MNHNY, CDR2 SVGAGI (reference sequence). The CDR3 spans 15 residues. In DNA form, the CDR3 reads TGTGCCAGCAGTTACTCGAAGACAGGGGGCTCTGAAGCTTTCTTT. This codes for CASSYSKTGGSEAFF.

The chain couples TRBV6-1 to TRBJ2-2, with 7 bases fitting TRBD2. Germline values: CDR1 MNHNS, CDR2 SASEGT. V gave up 3 bases and J gave up 4 bases; unmatched junction bases: 11. The length of the CDR3 is 17 residues. CDR3 amino acids: CASSDEWASGVTGELFF. The CDR3 DNA sequence: TGTGCCAGCAGTGACGAGTGGGCTAGCGGAGTCACCGGGGAGCTGTTTTTT.